This T cell receptor (beta chain) emerged from a study of response to subunit inactivated influenza vaccine. General study points: Few additional T cells are recruited per seasonal influenza vaccination, authors suggested.

MiXCR, run by TCRdb on the RT-PCR reads, gives a single entry per CDR3 protein. There are 500,000 to 650,000 distinct CDR3 sequences in the sample; 6% to 9% occur only once, and 10% to 15% lies in the top ten. This CDR3 spans 16 amino acids. The V segment lost 5 bases and the J segment 4 bases; nucleotides outside the gene matches: 8. Notes on this clonotype: Its cognate antigen is unknown.

This specimen consisted of PBMCs from blood, obtained roughly 24 months after vaccination. The V gene is TRBV12-3 or TRBV12-4, the J gene TRBJ2-1, with TRBD2 identical over 10 bases. The origin of this receptor is a man aged 45 to 70 who received an inactivated influenza vaccine. The CDR3 sequence: CASSDGEAGGYNEQFF. The CDR3, as DNA: TGTGCCAGCAGTGACGGGGAAGCGGGGGGGTACAATGAGCAGTTCTTC.